The clone carrying this TCR beta chain was picked up one time. Its antigen is still unknown. The data originate from a study of cytomegalovirus exposure and HLA in healthy donors. It was with 60 Vbeta and 13 Jbeta primers that the PCR ran. The method was immunoSEQ multiplex PCR; TCRdb's version includes in-frame clones alone and lacks a portion of them. The table includes around 200,000 clones, around four fifths detected once. Overall study results and limits: When analyzed later, a missense DCLRE1C variant was found to be linked to TCR beta V- and J-gene trimming. It was 160 or so TCR beta chains that were listed as cytomegalovirus-associated. A few V segments could not be told apart, such as TRBV6-2 and TRBV6-3, and were left out.

This CDR3 spans 14 amino acids. V lost 2 bases, J lost 3 bases, and 8 bases lay in between. The germline V gene has CDR1 MGHDK and CDR2 SYGVNS. This receptor was obtained from a woman between 50 and 59 years old in good health and CMV-seropositive. Source material: PBMCs. The chain couples TRBV25-1 to TRBJ2-1, with D hard to call. The CDR3 here is CASSELVNYNEQFF. DNA of the CDR3: TGTGCCAGCAGTGAACTAGTTAACTACAATGAGCAGTTCTTC.